A selection of T cell receptor beta chains follows, all from one sample in a study of blood T cell repertoires in COVID-19. Generated by immunoSEQ multiplex PCR, the TCRdb table keeps only in-frame clones and is missing some. The table has around 110,000 clones, around 90% seen once. Sequencing used peripheral blood. Receptor source: a man in his forties or fifties with active or convalescent COVID-19. Each CDR3 is given with its conserved first and last residue. D genes are given only for firm matches. Size values are once, few and many counts, or a class for expanded clones, and some rows have none.

D gene,V gene,J gene,clone size,CDR3 DNA,CDR3 protein
TRBD2,TRBV29-1,TRBJ2-3,-,TGCAGCGTTGGGACTAGCGGGACGGCAGATACGCAGTATTTT,CSVGTSGTADTQYF
TRBD1,TRBV18,TRBJ1-4,-,TGTGCCAGCTCACGACGACAGGGGGCAACTAATGAAAAACTGTTTTTT,CASSRRQGATNEKLFF
-,TRBV30,TRBJ2-1,-,TGTGCCTGGTTTCACCTGCCGGACTATGAGCAGTTCTTC,CAWFHLPDYEQFF
TRBD1,TRBV5-1,TRBJ1-6,-,TGCGCCAGCAGCCCGGACAGGGGGAATTCACCCCTCCACTTT,CASSPDRGNSPLHF
TRBD1,TRBV14,TRBJ1-2,once,TGTGCCAGCAGCCACCGACGGACAGGCCCATATGGCTACACCTTC,CASSHRRTGPYGYTF
TRBD1,TRBV14,TRBJ1-2,-,TGTGCCAGCAGCCAAGGAGGGGACAGATTTTACCGCTACACCTTC,CASSQGGDRFYRYTF
-,TRBV6-1,TRBJ2-7,-,TGTGCCAGCAGTGAACGCGGGGTTGGATACGAGCAGTACTTC,CASSERGVGYEQYF
-,TRBV6-1,TRBJ2-7,few,TGTGCCAGCAGTGATAGGGCAGGGGATAAAGTTGTCCCCTACGAGCAGTACTTC,CASSDRAGDKVVPYEQYF
TRBD2,TRBV6-5,TRBJ2-7,-,TGTGCCAGCACTAATACGGGACTACGCCACGAGCAGTACTTC,CASTNTGLRHEQYF
-,TRBV19,TRBJ1-5,-,TGTGCCAGTATGGGGCTGACCGGGAGGGCTTATAGCAATCAGCCCCAGCATTTT,CASMGLTGRAYSNQPQHF